The sequence of this T cell receptor beta chain was determined in a study of cytomegalovirus exposure and HLA in healthy donors. Study observations and caveats: Cytomegalovirus status was reportedly diagnosed by the classifier with high sensitivity and specificity. In an earlier analysis, productive rearrangement rates for most beta V segments clustered near 87% or 30%.

Donors likely had unrecorded immune exposures despite being nominally healthy when sampled. The PCR was carried out with 60 Vbeta primers and 13 Jbeta primers. Under the authors' procedure: Per a later analysis, the number of unique TCR beta chains was about 80 million, of which around 9.9 million were shared. Produced via immunoSEQ multiplex PCR; TCRdb's table is partial and in-frame only. Clone size and V and J calls were adopted from that table, with D and trimming inferred from the DNA. The sample has about 110,000 clones, about 74% seen once; the top ten hold approximately 15%. This clone is a singleton in its sample. Its antigen remains unknown. V lost 3 bases and J 6 bases, leaving 13 bases between the germline ends. The germline gives CDR1 SGHVS, CDR2 FQNEAQ. The CDR3 has 14 amino acids.

The J gene is TRBJ2-3, the V gene TRBV7-8, with D perhaps matching TRBD1 (5 bases). This TCR was sampled from a woman in her 40s in good health and CMV-seropositive. The material sequenced was PBMCs. In DNA form, the CDR3 reads TGTGCCAGCAGCTTCGGCAGGGTGAGGGATACGCAGTATTTT. This encodes CASSFGRVRDTQYF.